The rows below give T cell receptor beta chains drawn from one sample of a study of T-cell reconstitution after alpha-beta-depleted transplantation in children. MiXCR, run by TCRdb on the PCR reads, gives a single entry per CDR3 protein. This sample has around 370,000 distinct CDR3 sequences, with 16% found just once. This sample comprised PBMCs, mostly from graft donor cells, obtained 360 days after TCRalphabeta/CD19-depleted stem cell transplant. The receptors here all came from a male patient aged 2 to 9 who had a stem cell transplant for acute lymphoblastic leukemia, so the T cells may come from the graft donor. The CDR3 runs from the conserved cysteine through the conserved F or W. A D gene is named only where the DNA matches it firmly. The size field is filled for only some rows; it gives once, few, many or a size class.

d_gene	v_gene	abundance	j_gene	CDR3nt	CDR3aa
-	TRBV30	-	TRBJ2-7	TGTGCCTGGACCCCTAGTCAACCCTACGAGCAGTACTTC	CAWTPSQPYEQYF
-	TRBV4-1	many	TRBJ2-1	TGCGCCAGCAGCCCCCGAGGCAAGCACGATGAGCAGTTCTTC	CASSPRGKHDEQFF
-	TRBV12-3/TRBV12-4	few	TRBJ2-2	TGTGCCAGCAGTTTCATGGGACCAGGGAACACCGGGGAGCTGTTTTTT	CASSFMGPGNTGELFF
-	TRBV4-1	once	TRBJ2-2	TGCGCCAGCAGCCAAGTATCCAGGGGGAACACCGGGGAGCTGTTTTTT	CASSQVSRGNTGELFF
-	TRBV12-3/TRBV12-4	-	TRBJ2-7	TGTGCCAGCAGCCCCCAGTGGGCGGCGCTCTCCTACGAGCAGTACTTC	CASSPQWAALSYEQYF
-	TRBV4-3	-	TRBJ2-3	TGCGCCAGCAGCCAAGGAGTTACTAGAGATACGCAGTATTTT	CASSQGVTRDTQYF
-	TRBV6-5	few	TRBJ2-2	TGTGCCAGCAGTTCCCAGTTCACCGGGGAGCTGTTTTTT	CASSSQFTGELFF
-	TRBV28	-	TRBJ2-1	TGTGCCAGCAGCACGGACTACTATGAGCAGTTCTTC	CASSTDYYEQFF
TRBD2	TRBV28	few	TRBJ2-5	TGTGCCAGCGGTCGGACTAGCGGGAGGTATGAGACCCAGTACTTC	CASGRTSGRYETQYF
-	TRBV14	few	TRBJ2-1	TGTGCCAGCAGCCAAGATAAGGGGGGCTATTATGGGGGTCCGACGAGTTCGGGGAATGAGCAGTTCTTC	CASSQDKGGYYGGPTSSGNEQFF
TRBD2	TRBV29-1	many	TRBJ2-1	TGCAGCGTTGGTCGGGAGGCTCCTTACAATGAGCAGTTCTTC	CSVGREAPYNEQFF
-	TRBV25-1	many	TRBJ2-5	TGTGCCAGCAGCGAAGAGACCCAGTACTTC	CASSEETQYF
-	TRBV4-3	few	TRBJ2-3	TGCGCCAGCAGCCAAGATCAGTTAGGGGATACGCAGTATTTT	CASSQDQLGDTQYF
-	TRBV4-3	-	TRBJ2-1	TGCGCCAGCAGCCAAGCAGACTCCTCCTACAATGAGCAGTTCTTC	CASSQADSSYNEQFF
TRBD1	TRBV20-1	-	TRBJ2-7	TGCAGTGCTCTCACTCCGGGACAGGGTCTTTACGAGCAGTACTTC	CSALTPGQGLYEQYF
-	TRBV28	few	TRBJ1-5	TGTGCCAGCAGTTTGTTGGGGTCGGGGCAGCCCCAGCATTTT	CASSLLGSGQPQHF
-	TRBV27	-	TRBJ2-7	TGTGCCACCCAAGCGGACTCCTACGAGCAGTACTTC	CATQADSYEQYF
TRBD2	TRBV12-3/TRBV12-4	-	TRBJ2-1	TGTGCCAGCAGTCCCCCGGGACTAGCGGCAGGGAATGAGCAGTTCTTC	CASSPPGLAAGNEQFF
TRBD1	TRBV12-3/TRBV12-4	-	TRBJ2-5	TGTGCCAGCAGAATCAGCCCCGGGACAGGACAAGAGACCCAGTACTTC	CASRISPGTGQETQYF
TRBD1	TRBV7-2	-	TRBJ2-1	TGTGCCAGCAGCCTGACAGGGTTCTCCTACAATGAGCAGTTCTTC	CASSLTGFSYNEQFF
TRBD2	TRBV20-1	-	TRBJ2-5	TGCAGTGCTTATAACCCGGGACTAGCCCCGCAAGAGACCCAGTACTTC	CSAYNPGLAPQETQYF
TRBD2	TRBV7-8	few	TRBJ2-7	TGTGCCAGCAGCTTAGGACTAGCGGTAACCTACGAGCAGTACTTC	CASSLGLAVTYEQYF
TRBD1	TRBV12-3/TRBV12-4	many	TRBJ2-3	TGTGCCAGCAGTAGGGACAGGGGGCACTTCGCAGATACGCAGTATTTT	CASSRDRGHFADTQYF
-	TRBV4-2	-	TRBJ1-2	TGTGCCAGCAGCCAAGCAGGGACCACTAACTATGGCTACACCTTC	CASSQAGTTNYGYTF
TRBD1	TRBV7-8	-	TRBJ1-2	TGTGCCAGCAGCCCGGACAGGGGAGAGAATGGCTACACCTTC	CASSPDRGENGYTF
-	TRBV6-2/TRBV6-3	few	TRBJ2-1	TGTGCCAGCAGTTACTCTCAGCTCCAGTTCTTC	CASSYSQLQFF
-	TRBV10-3	few	TRBJ2-1	TGTGCCATCAGTGAGTCGACGTGGGAGCATGACAATGAGCAGTTCTTC	CAISESTWEHDNEQFF
-	TRBV7-9	few	TRBJ1-1	TGTGCCAGCAGGTATATAGGGAGGCGGAACACTGAAGCTTTCTTT	CASRYIGRRNTEAFF
TRBD2	TRBV9	many	TRBJ2-2	TGTGCCAGCAGCGTAGGGACTAGCGGGAGGTCCGGGGAGCTGTTTTTT	CASSVGTSGRSGELFF
-	TRBV15	few	TRBJ2-7	TGTGCCACCAGCAGACCGGACGGGTACTACTCCTACGAGCAGTACTTC	CATSRPDGYYSYEQYF
TRBD1	TRBV4-1	many	TRBJ2-7	TGCGCCAGCAGCCAAGGGGACAGGGAGTACTTC	CASSQGDREYF
-	TRBV10-2	-	TRBJ1-1	TGCGCCAGCAGTGGGGCAGGGGCGGACACTGAAGCTTTCTTT	CASSGAGADTEAFF
-	TRBV7-9	-	TRBJ2-5	TGTGCCAGCAGCTTAGTCCCCCTGGCGGGGGCGAAGACCCAGTACTTC	CASSLVPLAGAKTQYF
-	TRBV12-3/TRBV12-4	few	TRBJ1-5	TGTGCCAGCAGTTTTACGGTCAGCAATCAGCCCCAGCATTTT	CASSFTVSNQPQHF
-	TRBV9	-	TRBJ1-5	TGTGCCAGCAGCGGGGACCCGGGAGGTCAGCCCCAGCATTTT	CASSGDPGGQPQHF
-	TRBV18	-	TRBJ2-1	TGTGCCAGCTCACCTTCCGCCGCCTACAATGAGCAGTTCTTC	CASSPSAAYNEQFF
TRBD1	TRBV3-1	-	TRBJ2-7	TGTGCCAGCAGCCACATTCTGGGACAGGGGGGAATCGAGCAGTACTTC	CASSHILGQGGIEQYF
TRBD1	TRBV4-3	-	TRBJ1-5	TGCGCCAGCAGCCAAGATGGGACAGGGGGTCGGGGTCAGCCCCAGCATTTT	CASSQDGTGGRGQPQHF
-	TRBV7-8	few	TRBJ1-1	TGTGCCAGCAAGGCAGTGACAGGCGTAATGAACACTGAAGCTTTCTTT	CASKAVTGVMNTEAFF
-	TRBV5-1	-	TRBJ2-3	TGCGCCAGCAGCTCTCAGGGGCGAGGTACAGATACGCAGTATTTT	CASSSQGRGTDTQYF
-	TRBV12-3/TRBV12-4	few	TRBJ2-2	TGTGTCAGCAGTCGGACGGGTTTAACCGGGGAGCTGTTTTTT	CVSSRTGLTGELFF
TRBD1	TRBV18	many	TRBJ2-1	TGTGCCAGCTCACCCCGTCCCGGGACAGGGGGCAATGAGCAGTTCTTC	CASSPRPGTGGNEQFF
TRBD1	TRBV29-1	few	TRBJ2-2	TGCAGCGCCGGACAGGGGCACAACACCGGGGAGCTGTTTTTT	CSAGQGHNTGELFF
-	TRBV4-1	many	TRBJ1-1	TGCGCCAGCAGCCAAGAAGCGCGGAGGTTTACTGAAGCTTTCTTT	CASSQEARRFTEAFF
-	TRBV28	few	TRBJ2-3	TGTGCCAGCAGTTTTAAGTGGACACCGCCCACAGATACGCAGTATTTT	CASSFKWTPPTDTQYF
TRBD2	TRBV6-5	few	TRBJ2-7	TGTGCCAGCAGTTTATCCGTAGCGGGGACCATCTACGAGCAGTACTTC	CASSLSVAGTIYEQYF
-	TRBV20-1	-	TRBJ2-1	TGCAGTGCTAGTGATGGGGCTAGTCGCTACAATGAGCAGTTCTTC	CSASDGASRYNEQFF
TRBD2	TRBV6-2/TRBV6-3	few	TRBJ2-1	TGTGCCAGCAGTCCACCGCCCAAACTAGCGATCGCCTACAATGAGCAGTTCTTC	CASSPPPKLAIAYNEQFF
TRBD2	TRBV7-2	few	TRBJ2-1	TGTGCCAGCAGCTCTAGCGGGAGTCCCTACAATGAGCAGTTCTTC	CASSSSGSPYNEQFF